A selection of T cell receptor beta chains follows, all from one sample in a study of CD8+ T cells in alopecia areata. Assay: immunoSEQ multiplex PCR; the TCRdb copy retains only in-frame clones and omits some. The profile covers more than 90,000 clones, with roughly three fifths appearing a single time and 12% taken by the ten largest. Sequences were derived from CD8+ T cells sorted from blood, sampled at week 24, from a patient treated with tofacitinib. These receptors came from a human donor with alopecia areata. Both conserved end residues are part of each CDR3. The D gene is left open where the match is weak. Not all rows give a size; the values are once, few, many and, for expanded clones, a class.

-	TRBV12-5	TRBJ2-3	-	CASGLMDTQYF	TGTGCTAGTGGTTTGATGGATACGCAGTATTTT
few	TRBV7-9	TRBJ1-1	TRBD1	CASSLGTVGRTAFF	TGTGCCAGCAGCTTGGGGACAGTCGGTAGGACAGCTTTCTTT
few	TRBV5-6	TRBJ1-2	-	CASSLDVGQAYGYTF	TGTGCCAGCAGCTTGGATGTCGGGCAGGCCTATGGCTACACCTTC
few	TRBV2	TRBJ1-1	TRBD1	CASSGSTGGKNTEAFF	TGTGCCAGCAGTGGGAGTACAGGGGGCAAGAACACTGAAGCTTTCTTT
-	TRBV29-1	TRBJ1-3	TRBD1	CSVPSGTGLYF	TGCAGCGTCCCAAGCGGGACAGGCCTATATTTT
-	TRBV19	TRBJ2-2	-	CASSIASSNTGELFF	TGTGCCAGTAGTATAGCGAGTAGTAACACCGGGGAGCTGTTTTTT
-	TRBV29-1	TRBJ2-7	TRBD1	CSAYHRGTYEQYF	TGCAGCGCGTATCACAGGGGAACCTACGAGCAGTACTTC
many	TRBV10-3	TRBJ2-7	TRBD1	CAIRSTGDYEQYF	TGTGCCATCAGGTCGACAGGGGACTACGAGCAGTACTTC
-	TRBV6-5	TRBJ2-7	-	CASSLGRVPYEQYF	TGTGCCAGCAGTTTGGGGCGGGTCCCCTACGAGCAGTACTTC
-	TRBV30	TRBJ1-1	-	CAWSAGTYEAFF	TGTGCCTGGAGTGCCGGGACATACGAAGCTTTCTTT
few	TRBV15	TRBJ2-6	TRBD1	CATSRGGTVSGANVLTF	TGTGCCACCAGCAGAGGGGGGACAGTCTCTGGGGCCAACGTCCTGACTTTC
-	TRBV11-1	TRBJ2-1	TRBD2	CASSLLAGGNEQFF	TGTGCCAGCAGCTTACTAGCGGGGGGGAATGAGCAGTTCTTC
-	TRBV5-6	TRBJ1-1	-	CASSSPSTEAFF	TGTGCCAGCAGCTCTCCTAGCACTGAAGCTTTCTTT
-	TRBV27	TRBJ2-3	-	CASSPYITDTQYF	TGTGCCAGCAGCCCCTACATCACAGATACGCAGTATTTT
-	TRBV30	TRBJ2-7	TRBD2	CAWTLLGGMMDEQYF	TGTGCCTGGACCCTATTGGGAGGGATGATGGACGAGCAGTACTTC
-	TRBV15	TRBJ2-7	TRBD2	CATSSPLAEYEQYF	TGTGCCACCAGCAGTCCCCTAGCGGAGTACGAGCAGTACTTC
few	TRBV10-3	TRBJ2-7	TRBD2	CAISESGTSGGTYEQYF	TGTGCCATCAGTGAATCCGGGACTAGCGGGGGAACCTACGAGCAGTACTTC
-	TRBV2	TRBJ1-5	-	CAGSTHNQPQHF	TGTGCCGGGAGTACGCATAATCAGCCCCAGCATTTT
few	TRBV4-1	TRBJ2-1	-	CASSRDYNEQFF	TGCGCCAGCAGTCGGGACTACAATGAGCAGTTCTTC
-	TRBV27	TRBJ1-1	-	CASTPGGTTEAFF	TGTGCCAGCACACCGGGAGGAACCACTGAAGCTTTCTTT
-	TRBV27	TRBJ2-7	TRBD1	CASRPNIGTGVYEQYF	TGTGCCAGCAGGCCAAACATCGGGACAGGGGTATACGAGCAGTACTTC
-	TRBV30	TRBJ2-5	-	CAWSVLVGSSKETQYF	TGTGCCTGGAGTGTACTCGTGGGGTCGAGCAAAGAGACCCAGTACTTC
-	TRBV27	TRBJ1-5	-	CASSWNRDSNQPQHF	TGTGCCAGCAGTTGGAACAGGGATAGCAATCAGCCCCAGCATTTT
-	TRBV11-2	TRBJ2-7	-	CASSPWTEHYEQYF	TGTGCCAGCAGCCCCTGGACAGAACACTACGAGCAGTACTTC
-	TRBV6-5	TRBJ1-5	-	CASSRDGSNQPQHF	TGTGCCAGCAGTCGGGACGGTAGCAATCAGCCCCAGCATTTT
once	TRBV5-1	TRBJ2-1	TRBD1	CASSSVEQGHEQFF	TGCGCCAGCAGTTCCGTCGAACAGGGGCATGAGCAGTTCTTC
-	TRBV5-6	TRBJ1-5	-	CASSFGVEYSNQPQHF	TGTGCCAGCAGCTTTGGGGTGGAGTATAGCAATCAGCCCCAGCATTTT
-	TRBV30	TRBJ2-3	-	CAWSLVGITDTQYF	TGTGCCTGGAGTCTCGTAGGGATCACAGATACGCAGTATTTT
-	TRBV10-3	TRBJ2-3	TRBD1	CAISESGQGLTQADTQYF	TGTGCCATCAGTGAGTCGGGACAGGGTCTAACACAAGCAGATACGCAGTATTTT
-	TRBV5-6	TRBJ2-7	TRBD1	CASSLGTGWYEQYF	TGTGCCAGCAGCTTGGGGACAGGGTGGTACGAGCAGTACTTC